This TCR beta chain stems from a study of cytomegalovirus exposure and HLA in healthy donors (dated by TCRdb to between 2016 and 2019). About the study as a whole: According to a later analysis, the 100 to 150 validation repertoires were produced on the same platform as the 700 or so repertoires of the first cohort. The study aimed to test whether cataloging public T cell receptors could reveal signatures of past pathogen exposure. The study combined high-throughput TCR immunosequencing, statistical association of individual TCRs with disease status, and machine learning to predict cytomegalovirus infection status. Along with the approximately 650-subject first cohort, a separate validation cohort of over a hundred different subjects was used.

The cysteine opens and the phenylalanine closes a CDR3 of 12 amino acids. The kept DNA is CDR3 alone, 36 bases in frame from the first base. V is reduced by 8 bases and J by 6 bases, leaving a spacing of 11 bases between them. In the germline V gene, CDR1 corresponds to SGHTA and CDR2 to FQGNSA. The library was generated by the immunoSEQ multiplex PCR assay. Per the authors' processing: A statistical classification framework was developed to diagnose cytomegalovirus status using the catalog of TCR beta chain sequences. TCRdb holds this immuneACCESS table with in-frame rearrangements only. Some clones are missing; in checked studies, unresolved V genes explain under half, and the rest has no known cause. That table furnishes V, J and clone size, whereas the DNA furnished D and trimming. This sample has 82,000 or so clones in its table, and 90% to 95% of those were observed once. The top ten clones comprise 0.69% of the sample.

Concerning this clone: Its recognized antigen is unknown. Base qualities were left out, and no much larger clone turns up one base away.

Points the paper makes about the study in general: The validation cohort had no HLA typing available for a later analysis, so co-occurrence within that cohort was assessed over all 130 or so repertoires. In a later analysis, TCRs clustered in the first cohort were found to also tend to co-occur in the roughly 110 validation repertoires, with approximately 94% of cluster scores above 0. According to the authors, the approach could potentially be generalized to other disease states and immunological phenotypes. Across donors, most TCR sequences were observed very rarely, whereas some public TCRs were present in many individuals. In the study, approximately 150 TCR beta chains were listed as associated with cytomegalovirus. In vitro tests confirmed that a few of the cytomegalovirus-associated TCR beta chains recognize cytomegalovirus antigens. In both the original and validation cohorts, the classifier was reported to diagnose cytomegalovirus status with high specificity and sensitivity.

The donors belonged to the validation cohort of approximately 130 subjects, which was separate from the roughly 670-subject first cohort. The rearranged chain carries TRBV7-2 and TRBJ2-1, and possibly TRBD1, on 6 matching bases. Sequencing was carried out using PBMCs. This TCR was recovered from a woman between 18 and 29 years old in good health and CMV-seronegative. The CDR3 region reads CASPLRGNEQFF. The nucleotide sequence is given as TGTGCCAGCCCTCTCAGGGGCAATGAGCAGTTCTTC.